The 24 T cell receptor beta chains below were found in one sample sequenced in a study of T cells in Graves' hyperthyroidism and ophthalmopathy. Researchers took RNA transcripts and amplified the TCR beta CDR3 regions from them. The primer set for the first-round RT-PCR of the TCR CDR3 was HTBI. TCRdb reprocessed the multiplex PCR reads via MiXCR and lists one record per CDR3 protein. The table has around 190,000 distinct CDR3 sequences, about 17% seen once. Sequences were obtained from blood. The receptor source for this set is a woman between 45 and 65 years old with Graves' hyperthyroidism.

This clonotype was picked up many times. The chain uses TRBV5-8 and TRBJ1-1, with 8 bases that match TRBD1. In germline, CDR1 is SGHTS, CDR2 YDEGEE. The CDR3 length is 16 residues. The V and J ends lost 4 bases and 1 base, in that order; junction bases with no gene match: 9. The chain's CDR3 is CASSPRPGTGNTEAFF. The CDR3 DNA sequence: TGTGCCAGCAGCCCGCGCCCCGGGACAGGGAACACTGAAGCTTTCTTT.

This clonotype showed up many times. This chain connects TRBV11-3 to TRBJ1-1; 8 nucleotides agree with TRBD1. The CDR3 covers 17 residues. Germline V gives CDR1 SGHNT, CDR2 YENEEA. V dropped 5 bases and J dropped 2; count of bases not matched to a gene: 13. This CDR3 reads CASSPGQGRGPNTEAFF. The CDR3 nucleotides are TGTGCCAGCAGCCCCGGACAGGGACGAGGCCCAAACACTGAAGCTTTCTTT.

Ten or more counts support this clonotype. The chain has TRBV11-2 and TRBJ1-1; no clear D gene. V was clipped by 1 base and J by 6 bases, with 12 bases between them. Per germline, CDR1 SGHAT and CDR2 FQNNGV. The CDR3 consists of 14 residues. CDR3 nucleotide sequence: TGTGCCAGCAGCTTAGCGGGCACGACCGCTGAAGCTTTCTTT. Its protein product is CASSLAGTTAEAFF.

In this sample, this clonotype turned up many times. CDR3 sequence: CASSLVRSTPLHF. The CDR3 DNA follows: TGTGCCAGCAGTTTAGTCCGCTCAACACCCCTCCACTTT. The chain recombines TRBV28 with TRBJ1-6; the D is unclear. This CDR3 has 13 residues. Between the trimmed V and J ends, which lost 2 bases and 11 bases, there was a span of 10 bases. CDR1 MDHEN and CDR2 SYDVKM come from the germline V gene. Looking up the rest from reference TRBV28 and TRBJ1-6 gives the full variable domain: DVKVTQSSRYLVKRTGEKVFLECVQDMDHENMFWYRQDPGLGLRLIYFSYDVKMKEKGDIPEGYSVSREKKERFSLILESASTNQTSMYLCASSLVRSTPLHFGNGTRLTVT.

This clonotype appeared many times. J is TRBJ2-7 and V is TRBV3-1; TRBD2 agrees at 8 bases. Per germline, CDR1 LGHDT and CDR2 YNNKEL (reference sequence). This CDR3 is built from 16 residues. J gave up 1 base and V 0 bases, and 5 bases lay outside the gene matches. CDR3 sequence: CASSQEGLAESYEQYF. The CDR3 nucleotides are TGTGCCAGCAGCCAAGAAGGACTAGCCGAGTCCTACGAGCAGTACTTC.

This clonotype appeared a few times. The rearrangement links TRBV7-9 to TRBJ2-1; 9 positions match TRBD2. From germline, CDR1 is SEHNR and CDR2 FQNEAQ (reference sequence). V shed 3 bases and J 1 base; nucleotides not matched to a gene: 4. The CDR3 is made up of 16 amino acids. CDR3 region: CASSFSRGGSYNEQFF. DNA of the CDR3: TGTGCCAGCAGCTTCTCGCGGGGGGGGTCCTACAATGAGCAGTTCTTC.

This clonotype was counted ten times or more. The chain combines TRBV3-1 with TRBJ2-7; TRBD2 is a possible D gene (6 bases). CDR3 size: 15 residues. Trimming took 0 bases from V and 2 from J, leaving 11 bases between them. Per germline, CDR1 LGHDT and CDR2 YNNKEL (reference sequence). As DNA, the CDR3 is TGTGCCAGCAGCCAAGATGCGGGGTCCCCCTACGAGCAGTACTTC. Translating it yields CASSQDAGSPYEQYF.

The V gene is TRBV5-6, the J gene TRBJ1-6; TRBD1 matches 7 bases. Germline CDR1 SGHDT, CDR2 YYEEEE. V was clipped by 7 bases and J by 7 bases; unmatched bases: 5. The CDR3 has 13 residues. As DNA, the CDR3 is TGTGCCAGCTGCCGGGACAGAAATTCACCCCTCCACTTT. This encodes CASCRDRNSPLHF. Together with reference TRBV5-6 and TRBJ1-6, the CDR3 gives the full variable domain: DAGVTQSPTHLIKTRGQQVTLRCSPKSGHDTVSWYQQALGQGPQFIFQYYEEEERQRGNFPDRFSGHQFPNYSSELNVNALLLGDSALYLCASCRDRNSPLHFGNGTRLTVT.

This clonotype showed up many times. The chain combines TRBV6-1 with TRBJ1-2, with a tentative D call TRBD1 (5 bases). The CDR3 runs 13 residues. Trimming stripped 8 bases from V and 8 bases from J, with 18 bases between. CDR1 is MNHNS, CDR2 SASEGT, per germline. The DNA for the CDR3 is TGTGCCAGCCCCAGTGAGGGGCCGTGGGGCTACACCTTC. It encodes CASPSEGPWGYTF.

This clonotype was seen only a few times. V gene TRBV19 combines with J gene TRBJ2-5, with D unresolved. In germline, CDR1 is LNHDA, CDR2 SQIVND (reference sequence). V lost 1 base and J 0 bases, leaving 9 bases between the germline ends. This CDR3 comprises 15 residues. DNA for the CDR3: TGTGCCAGTAGTATAGGTGATCACAACCAAGAGACCCAGTACTTC. As protein: CASSIGDHNQETQYF.

Many counts were recorded for this clonotype. The chain joins TRBV2 to TRBJ1-5; 8 positions agree with TRBD1. J gave up 3 bases and V 6 bases, and 7 bases lay outside the gene matches. Germline lookup yields CDR1 SNHLY and CDR2 FYNNEI. This CDR3 has 15 residues. CDR3 sequence reads: CASSAGQAYNQPQHF. The CDR3 nucleotides read TGTGCCAGCAGCGCGGGACAGGCCTACAATCAGCCCCAGCATTTT.

This clonotype was counted ten times or more. This chain connects TRBV11-2 to TRBJ2-3, with 7 bases matching TRBD2. In germline, CDR1 is SGHAT, CDR2 FQNNGV. CDR3 size: 17 residues. V shed 1 base and J 2 bases; nucleotides not matched to a gene: 9. CDR3 protein: CASSLGVVRGNTDTQYF. The CDR3 DNA follows: TGTGCCAGCAGCTTAGGAGTCGTGCGGGGGAACACAGATACGCAGTATTTT. Full variable domain (missing parts from reference TRBV11-2 and TRBJ2-3): EAGVAQSPRYKIIEKRQSVAFWCNPISGHATLYWYQQILGQGPKLLIQFQNNGVVDDSQLPKDRFSAERLKGVDSTLKIQPAKLEDSAVYLCASSLGVVRGNTDTQYFGPGTRLTVL.

V gene TRBV11-2 combines with J gene TRBJ2-5; 10 nucleotides match TRBD2. Germline lookup yields CDR1 SGHAT and CDR2 FQNNGV. CDR3 size: 16 residues. V trimming: 5 bases; J trimming: 2 bases; junction bases outside the gene matches: 8. CDR3 in amino acids: CASSTPGLAYQETQYF. CDR3 in DNA: TGTGCCAGCAGCACACCGGGACTAGCGTATCAAGAGACCCAGTACTTC.

The chain links TRBV27 to TRBJ2-7; 14 nucleotides line up with TRBD2. The V segment lost 0 bases and the J segment 8 bases; nucleotides outside the gene matches: 18. CDR3 length equals 20 residues. Germline-derived CDR1 and CDR2 are MNHEY and SMNVEV (reference sequence). The DNA of the CDR3 is TGTGCCAGCAGTTTATCCACAGGACTAGCGGGGGGCAATCACGCGGGGAAGCAGTACTTC. Amino acid sequence: CASSLSTGLAGGNHAGKQYF.

In its sample, this clonotype was seen many times. The genes are TRBV19 and TRBJ1-5, with TRBD1 matching 7 bases. Per germline, CDR1 LNHDA and CDR2 SQIVND (reference sequence). The CDR3 is 14 residues long. Trimming took 7 bases from V and 6 from J; bases not matched to a gene: 9. The CDR3: CASNSDRVSQPQHF. The DNA of the CDR3 is TGTGCCAGTAATTCCGACAGGGTGAGTCAGCCCCAGCATTTT.

The table lists this clonotype with many counts. The chain joins TRBV28 to TRBJ2-3; tentatively, D is TRBD2 (6 bases). The CDR3 covers 15 residues. Germline V gene lookup returns CDR1 MDHEN and CDR2 SYDVKM. Trimming removed 4 bases at V and 1 base at J, with 12 bases between. CDR3: CASSSPGGGTDTQYF. CDR3 DNA sequence: TGTGCCAGCAGTTCTCCCGGCGGGGGCACAGATACGCAGTATTTT. Filled out from reference TRBV28 and TRBJ2-3, the complete variable domain reads DVKVTQSSRYLVKRTGEKVFLECVQDMDHENMFWYRQDPGLGLRLIYFSYDVKMKEKGDIPEGYSVSREKKERFSLILESASTNQTSMYLCASSSPGGGTDTQYFGPGTRLTVL.

Ten or more counts support this clonotype. This chain links TRBV19 with TRBJ2-7, with unresolved D. V lost 1 base and J lost 3, with 1 base in between. CDR1 LNHDA and CDR2 SQIVND come from the germline V gene (reference sequence). There are 11 residues in the CDR3. This chain's CDR3 is CASSIGYEQYF. The CDR3 bases are TGTGCCAGTAGTATAGGCTACGAGCAGTACTTC.

This clonotype was counted ten times or more. Here the CDR3 reads CASSLVQGRFADEQYF. The CDR3 DNA is TGTGCCAGCAGCTTAGTCCAGGGGCGTTTCGCGGACGAGCAGTACTTC. This rearrangement joins TRBV7-2 to TRBJ2-7; weak D call: TRBD1 (6 bases). Trimming took 1 base from V and 5 from J, leaving 18 bases between them. Per germline, CDR1 SGHTA and CDR2 FQGNSA. The CDR3 consists of 16 residues.

The genes are TRBV28 and TRBJ1-1; 7 bases are shared with TRBD1. This CDR3 region has 15 residues. V dropped 7 bases and J dropped 1; count of bases not matched to a gene: 9. In germline, CDR1 is MDHEN, CDR2 SYDVKM. The DNA of the CDR3 is TGTGCCAGCAATCCGACCGGGACAGAGAACACTGAAGCTTTCTTT. This gives the protein CASNPTGTENTEAFF. Together with reference TRBV28 and TRBJ1-1, the CDR3 gives the full variable domain: DVKVTQSSRYLVKRTGEKVFLECVQDMDHENMFWYRQDPGLGLRLIYFSYDVKMKEKGDIPEGYSVSREKKERFSLILESASTNQTSMYLCASNPTGTENTEAFFGQGTRLTVV.

This clonotype was counted many times. The rearrangement joins TRBV7-9 to TRBJ2-7; D ambiguous. Germline V gene lookup returns CDR1 SEHNR and CDR2 FQNEAQ (reference sequence). Between the trimmed V and J ends, which lost 0 bases and 5 bases, there was a span of 5 bases. The length of the CDR3 is 12 residues. DNA of the CDR3: TGTGCCAGCAGCTTAGCGGTCGACGAGCAGTACTTC. The encoded protein is CASSLAVDEQYF.

V gene TRBV11-1 combines with J gene TRBJ2-1, with TRBD1 identical over 8 bases. Germline V gene lookup returns CDR1 SGHAT and CDR2 FQDESV (reference sequence). CDR3 length equals 16 residues. V trimming: 5 bases; J trimming: 4 bases; junction bases outside the gene matches: 10. The CDR3 loop is CASSVPGTGEYNEQFF. CDR3 coding DNA: TGTGCCAGCAGCGTCCCCGGGACAGGAGAATACAATGAGCAGTTCTTC.

This clonotype was picked up many times. CDR3 in amino acids: CASSYLTGGGGYTF. The CDR3, as DNA: TGTGCCAGCAGTTACTTAACAGGGGGAGGAGGCTACACCTTC. The chain combines TRBV6-6 with TRBJ1-2; TRBD1 agrees at 8 bases. The CDR3 contains 14 residues. V lost 1 base to trimming and J lost 8 bases; unmatched junction nucleotides: 6. Per the germline V gene, CDR1 is MNHNY and CDR2 is SVGAGI (reference sequence).

The chain links TRBV2 to TRBJ1-6, with D uncertain. The CDR3 sequence is 14 residues long. Per germline, CDR1 SNHLY and CDR2 FYNNEI. The V end was cut by 2 bases, the J end by 7 bases, with 9 bases between. The CDR3 sequence: CASSERLLNSPLHF. CDR3 nucleotides: TGTGCCAGCAGTGAACGTCTGCTCAATTCACCCCTCCACTTT. Full variable domain (outside the CDR3, taken from reference TRBV2 and TRBJ1-6): EPEVTQTPSHQVTQMGQEVILRCVPISNHLYFYWYRQILGQKVEFLVSFYNNEISEKSEIFDDQFSVERPDGSNFTLKIRSTKLEDSAMYFCASSERLLNSPLHFGNGTRLTVT.

In this sample, this clonotype turned up many times. This chain links TRBV2 with TRBJ2-5; TRBD2 might be the D (7 bases). Germline V gives CDR1 SNHLY, CDR2 FYNNEI. With 2 bases removed from V and 0 bases from J, the gap between germline ends came to 16 bases. CDR3 length: 17 residues. CDR3 loop: CASSEWDGGPHQETQYF. CDR3 bases: TGTGCCAGCAGTGAATGGGACGGGGGGCCCCACCAAGAGACCCAGTACTTC.